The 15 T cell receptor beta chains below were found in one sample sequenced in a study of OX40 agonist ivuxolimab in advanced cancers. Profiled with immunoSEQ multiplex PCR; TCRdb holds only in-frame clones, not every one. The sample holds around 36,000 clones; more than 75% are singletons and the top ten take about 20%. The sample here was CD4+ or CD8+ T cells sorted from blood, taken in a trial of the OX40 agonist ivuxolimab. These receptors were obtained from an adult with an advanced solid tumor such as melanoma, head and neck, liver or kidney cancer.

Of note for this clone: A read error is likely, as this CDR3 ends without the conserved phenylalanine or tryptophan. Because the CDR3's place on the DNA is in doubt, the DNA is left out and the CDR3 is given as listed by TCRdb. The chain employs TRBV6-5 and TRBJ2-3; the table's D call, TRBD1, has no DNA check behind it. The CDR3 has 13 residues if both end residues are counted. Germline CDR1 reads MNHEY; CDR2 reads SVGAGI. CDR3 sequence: CASSYTGGLVLSL.

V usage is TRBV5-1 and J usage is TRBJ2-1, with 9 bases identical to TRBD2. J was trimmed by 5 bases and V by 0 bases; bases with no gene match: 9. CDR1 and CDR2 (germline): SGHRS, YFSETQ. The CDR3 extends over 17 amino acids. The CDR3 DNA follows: TGCGCCAGCAGCTTGGCCAAAGGTAGCGGGGGTCACAATGAGCAGTTCTTC. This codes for CASSLAKGSGGHNEQFF.

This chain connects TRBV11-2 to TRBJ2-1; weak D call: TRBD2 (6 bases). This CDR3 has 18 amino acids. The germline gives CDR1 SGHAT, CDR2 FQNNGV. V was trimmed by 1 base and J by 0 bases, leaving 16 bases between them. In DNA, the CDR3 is TGTGCCAGCAGCTTAGTTGGCGGACTACTCCTCTCCTACAATGAGCAGTTCTTC. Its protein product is CASSLVGGLLLSYNEQFF.

As DNA, the CDR3 is TGTGCCAGCAGTTTGACACGCCGGGATACGCAGTATTTT. It specifies CASSLTRRDTQYF. The V call is TRBV27, the J call TRBJ2-3; unclear D gene. CDR1 is MNHEY, CDR2 SMNVEV, per germline (reference sequence). Trimming shortened V by 3 bases and J by 6 bases, and 10 bases separated the two germline ends. The CDR3 consists of 13 residues.

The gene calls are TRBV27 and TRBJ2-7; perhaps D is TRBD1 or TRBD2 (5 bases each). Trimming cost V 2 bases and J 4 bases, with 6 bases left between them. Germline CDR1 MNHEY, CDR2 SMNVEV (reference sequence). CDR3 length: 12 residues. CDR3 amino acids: CASSLGGYEQYF. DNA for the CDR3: TGTGCCAGCAGTTTAGGGGGTTACGAGCAGTACTTC.

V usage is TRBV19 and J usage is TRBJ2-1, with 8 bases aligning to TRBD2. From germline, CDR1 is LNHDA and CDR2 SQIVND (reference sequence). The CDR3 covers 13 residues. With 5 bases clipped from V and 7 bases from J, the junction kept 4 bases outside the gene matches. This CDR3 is CASSHPGGNEQFF. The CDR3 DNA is TGTGCCAGTAGTCACCCGGGAGGGAATGAGCAGTTCTTC. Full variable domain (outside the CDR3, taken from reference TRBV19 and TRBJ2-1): DGGITQSPKYLFRKEGQNVTLSCEQNLNHDAMYWYRQDPGQGLRLIYYSQIVNDFQKGDIAEGYSVSREKKESFPLTVTSAQKNPTAFYLCASSHPGGNEQFFGPGTRLTVL.

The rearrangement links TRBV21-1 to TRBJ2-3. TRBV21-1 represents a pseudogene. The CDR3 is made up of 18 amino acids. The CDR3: CASSNPRITVYFTDTQYF. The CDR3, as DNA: TGTGCCAGCAGCAATCCCCGGATTACCGTTTACTTCACAGATACGCAGTATTTT.

The CDR3 coding sequence is TGCGCCAGCAGCCAAGACCGACAGACAGGGGGAGATGACTACACCTTC. Its translation is CASSQDRQTGGDDYTF. This chain connects TRBV4-3 to TRBJ1-2; 9 nucleotides agree with TRBD1. CDR3 length: 16 amino acids. J lost 10 bases, V lost 0 bases, and 12 bases had no gene match. CDR1 is LGHNA and CDR2 is YSLEER in the germline V gene.

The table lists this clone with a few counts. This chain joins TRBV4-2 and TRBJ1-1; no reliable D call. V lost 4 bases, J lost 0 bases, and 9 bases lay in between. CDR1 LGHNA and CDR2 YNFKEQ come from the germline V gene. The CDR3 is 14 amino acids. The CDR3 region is CASSPRGMNTEAFF. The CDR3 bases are TGTGCCAGCAGCCCCAGAGGGATGAACACTGAAGCTTTCTTT.

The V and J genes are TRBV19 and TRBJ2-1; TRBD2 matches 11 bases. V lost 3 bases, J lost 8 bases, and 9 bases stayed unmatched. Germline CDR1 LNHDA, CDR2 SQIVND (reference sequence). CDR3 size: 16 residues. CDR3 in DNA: TGTGCCAGTAGTATTGGAACTAGCGGGGGTTTAGATGAGCAGTTCTTC. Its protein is CASSIGTSGGLDEQFF. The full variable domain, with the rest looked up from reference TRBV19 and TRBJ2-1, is DGGITQSPKYLFRKEGQNVTLSCEQNLNHDAMYWYRQDPGQGLRLIYYSQIVNDFQKGDIAEGYSVSREKKESFPLTVTSAQKNPTAFYLCASSIGTSGGLDEQFFGPGTRLTVL.

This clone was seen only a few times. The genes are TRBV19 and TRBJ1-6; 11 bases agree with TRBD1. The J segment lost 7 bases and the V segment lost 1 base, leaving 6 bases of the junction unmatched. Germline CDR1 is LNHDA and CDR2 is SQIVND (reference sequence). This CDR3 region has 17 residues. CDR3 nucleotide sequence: TGTGCCAGTAGTATAGTTCCCTGGACAGGGGGCAATTCACCCCTCCACTTT. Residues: CASSIVPWTGGNSPLHF.

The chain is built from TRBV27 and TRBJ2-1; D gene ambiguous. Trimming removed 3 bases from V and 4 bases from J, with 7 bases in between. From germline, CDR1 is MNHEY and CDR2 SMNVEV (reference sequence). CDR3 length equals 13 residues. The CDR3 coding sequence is TGTGCCAGCAGTTTGGTCAGTTACAATGAGCAGTTCTTC. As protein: CASSLVSYNEQFF.

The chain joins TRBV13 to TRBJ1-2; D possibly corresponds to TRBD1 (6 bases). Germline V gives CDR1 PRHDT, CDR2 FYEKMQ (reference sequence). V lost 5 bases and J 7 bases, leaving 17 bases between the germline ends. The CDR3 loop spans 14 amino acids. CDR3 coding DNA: TGTGCCAGCAGCGCCCTGTCGGGGGGCCGTGGCTACACCTTC. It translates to CASSALSGGRGYTF.

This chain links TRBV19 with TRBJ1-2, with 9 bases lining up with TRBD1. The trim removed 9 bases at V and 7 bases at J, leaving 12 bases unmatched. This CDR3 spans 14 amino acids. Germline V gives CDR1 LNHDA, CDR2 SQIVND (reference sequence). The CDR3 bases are TGTGCCAGCACTCCGGGACAGGGTTTTGCTGGCTACACCTTC. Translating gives CASTPGQGFAGYTF.

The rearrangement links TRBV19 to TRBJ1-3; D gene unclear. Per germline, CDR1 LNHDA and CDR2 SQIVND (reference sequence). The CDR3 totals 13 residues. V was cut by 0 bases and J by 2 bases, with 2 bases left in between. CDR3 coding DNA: TGTGCCAGTAGTATAGACGCTGGAAACACCATATATTTT. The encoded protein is CASSIDAGNTIYF.